Described below is a single TCR beta chain sequence and its context. Its antigen is currently unknown. Sequencing was performed with immunoSEQ multiplex PCR; in TCRdb, only in-frame clones are kept and a portion is missing. The sample has tens of thousands of clones, about four fifths seen once. This sample is part of a study of T cell clones after liver transplantation. On the study more broadly: Tolerance: complete withdrawal held at least one year, liver enzymes staying within twice normal. Study results and caveats: In two subjects, few donor cells limited the measurable donor-reactive repertoire. A significant post-transplant drop in circulating graft-donor-reactive CD4 TCRbeta sequences occurred in most of the 8 subjects.

Germline CDR1 reads SQVTM; CDR2 reads ANQGSEA. CDR3 length equals 16 residues. V shed 0 bases and J 4 bases; nucleotides not matched to a gene: 8. The chain has TRBV29-1 and TRBJ2-3, with 9 bases lining up with TRBD2. The sequences come from CD4+ T cells from blood, collected 12 months after liver transplant. This clonotype was sampled from a human patient who received a liver transplant. T cells may partly derive from the graft donor. The CDR3 sequence: CSVEEAPGLAPDTQYF. The CDR3 nucleotides are TGCAGCGTTGAAGAAGCACCGGGACTAGCCCCAGATACGCAGTATTTT.